These 9 T cell receptor beta chains share one sample of origin, sequenced in a study of T cell responses to AZD1222 COVID-19 vaccine. Clones were read by immunoSEQ multiplex PCR, and TCRdb kept only the in-frame ones, dropping some. In the table there are 90,000 to 150,000 clones, roughly 90% of which are singletons. The sample here was peripheral blood, taken 28 days after the second AZD1222 dose. The receptor set was obtained from an adult who received the AZD1222 COVID-19 vaccine.

The chain carries TRBV7-2 and TRBJ1-2; tentatively, D is TRBD1 (5 bases). The CDR3 length is 16 residues. V was trimmed by 2 bases and J by 7 bases, leaving 20 bases between them. Germline V gene sequence: CDR1 SGHTA, CDR2 FQGNSA. The CDR3 protein is CASSLYPTTGAAGYTF. CDR3 in DNA: TGTGCCAGCAGCTTATATCCTACTACCGGGGCCGCTGGCTACACCTTC.

The genes are TRBV7-3 and TRBJ1-5; unclear D gene. The CDR3 extends over 13 amino acids. V lost 0 bases to trimming and J lost 5 bases, with 5 bases between them. The germline gives CDR1 SGHTA, CDR2 FQGTGA. The CDR3: CASSLTIDQPQHF. The CDR3 bases are TGTGCCAGCAGCTTAACCATCGATCAGCCCCAGCATTTT.

The V call is TRBV6-2 or TRBV6-3, the J call TRBJ2-1; D unclear. V lost 5 bases and J 9 bases, leaving 8 bases between the germline ends. The CDR3 covers 11 residues. Germline V gene data show CDR1 as MNHEY and CDR2 as SVGEGT. For the CDR3, the DNA is TGTGCCAGCAGTCAGGTGGGTGAGCAGTTCTTC. As protein: CASSQVGEQFF.

The J gene is TRBJ2-2, the V gene TRBV27, with D uncertain. This CDR3 comprises 13 residues. V lost 7 bases and J 5 bases, leaving 11 bases between the germline ends. CDR1 and CDR2 from the germline V gene are MNHEY and SMNVEV (reference sequence). The CDR3 loop reads CASTMGNTGELFF. CDR3 in DNA: TGTGCCAGCACCATGGGTAATACCGGGGAGCTGTTTTTT.

In its sample, this clone was seen a few times. The chain carries TRBV7-8 and TRBJ2-1; 10 bases align to TRBD2. V was pared by 6 bases and J by 2 bases, with 4 bases of the junction left unmatched. CDR3 length: 15 amino acids. The V gene's germline CDR1 is SGHVS and CDR2 FQNEAQ. In nucleotides, the CDR3 is TGTGCCAGCAGGCGGACTAGCGGAGCCTACAATGAGCAGTTCTTC. This encodes CASRRTSGAYNEQFF. Looking up the rest from reference TRBV7-8 and TRBJ2-1 gives the full variable domain: GAGVSQSPRYKVAKRGQDVALRCDPISGHVSLFWYQQALGQGPEFLTYFQNEAQLDKSGLPSDRFFAERPEGSVSTLKIQRTQQEDSAVYLCASRRTSGAYNEQFFGPGTRLTVL.

This rearrangement joins TRBV7-2 to TRBJ2-3; TRBD1 is a possible D gene (6 bases). Germline V gene sequence: CDR1 SGHTA, CDR2 FQGNSA. The V gene lost 2 bases and the J gene lost 6 bases, with 18 bases spanning the gap. The CDR3 runs 16 residues. The chain's CDR3 is CASSLHRVKGSDTQYF. The CDR3 coding sequence is TGTGCCAGCAGCTTACACAGGGTTAAAGGGTCGGATACGCAGTATTTT.

The genes are TRBV18 and TRBJ1-1; no reliable D call. V shed 3 bases and J shed 1 base, with 6 bases lying between them. The CDR3 is made up of 13 amino acids. Germline CDR1 is KGHSH and CDR2 is LQKENI. Here the CDR3 DNA reads TGTGCCAGCTCACCGGGGAAGAACACTGAAGCTTTCTTT. It encodes CASSPGKNTEAFF.

Concerning this clone: Other nucleotide sequences in the sample specify the same CDR3. The chain employs TRBV6-2 or TRBV6-3 and TRBJ1-1; maybe TRBD1 (5 bases). Trimming removed 2 bases at V and 1 base at J, with 14 bases between. The germline V gene encodes CDR1 MNHEY and CDR2 SVGEGT. The CDR3 length is 16 residues. CDR3 coding DNA: TGTGCCAGCAGTTACCCCCCTGGGGCTAGGAACACTGAAGCTTTCTTT. Its translation is CASSYPPGARNTEAFF.

This clone showed up just a few times. The V and J genes are TRBV18 and TRBJ1-4, with D unclear. V lost 1 base and J lost 0, with 6 bases in between. The CDR3 length is 15 residues. Germline V gene sequence: CDR1 KGHSH, CDR2 LQKENI. The CDR3 bases are TGTGCCAGCTCACCACGGGTCTCAACTAATGAAAAACTGTTTTTT. Translation: CASSPRVSTNEKLFF.